This T cell receptor beta chain was recorded in a study of identical twins. Regarding the study as a whole: Within beta out-of-frame sequences, the excess sharing observed between twins was weaker.

A word on this clonotype: Its matching antigen is unknown.

The cDNA had a unique molecular identifier and a template-switch universal primer site. TCRdb re-derived calls from the 5' RACE reads in MiXCR, one entry per CDR3 protein. Counted here are 350,000 to 400,000 distinct CDR3 sequences, 8.5% to 10% occurring once; the ten biggest clones make up 8% to 9.5%. The CDR3 contains 15 residues. The sequence was collected from a woman in her forties or fifties in good health. The chain links TRBV21-1 to TRBJ2-7; the table's D gene call, TRBD1, was not cross checked with the DNA. TRBV21-1 is a pseudogene. The sample comprised naive T cells sorted from blood. The DNA of the CDR3 is TGTGCCAGCAGCCTCGGACAGCTCACGACCTACGAGCAGTACTTC. Protein sequence: CASSLGQLTTYEQYF.